Listed here is a single T cell receptor (beta chain). The data were obtained in a study of shared clonotypes between healthy human individuals. Germline assignment: CDR1 SGHRS and CDR2 YFSETQ. Trimming cost V 0 bases and J 9 bases; bases outside gene matches: 10. The CDR3 covers 16 residues. Libraries were prepared by immunoSEQ multiplex PCR; TCRdb keeps only in-frame clonotypes and omits some of them. The repertoire holds about 600,000 clones, about 80% seen once, with about 12% in the top ten. This rearrangement joins TRBV5-1 to TRBJ2-1; 9 bases are a match to TRBD2. Source material: PBMCs. This TCR was recovered from a woman between 40 and 55 years old in good health. Some clones in this sample may be carry-over from other donors' samples. Here the CDR3 DNA reads TGCGCCAGCAGCTTGGCCCTAGCGGGGAGTAGACTTGAGCAGTTCTTC. Its protein is CASSLALAGSRLEQFF.